This is a list of T cell receptor beta chains from one sample in a study of shared clonotypes between healthy human individuals. Produced via immunoSEQ multiplex PCR; TCRdb's table is partial and in-frame only. The data show around 700,000 clones, roughly 70% seen once. What was sequenced was memory CD4+ T cells sorted from blood. The receptors were sampled from a woman in her twenties or thirties in good health. The CDR3 runs from the conserved cysteine through the conserved F or W. A D gene is named only where the DNA matches it firmly. Some rows have no size entry. The others give once, few or many, or a class for an expanded clone.

size: NA; D: NA; V: TRBV27; J: TRBJ2-6; CDR3: CASSFKASGANVLTF; DNA: TGTGCCAGCAGTTTCAAAGCGTCTGGGGCCAACGTCCTGACTTTC
size: NA; D: NA; V: TRBV7-2; J: TRBJ2-7; CDR3: CASSLLAAHEQYF; DNA: TGTGCCAGCAGCTTACTAGCCGCCCACGAGCAGTACTTC
size: NA; D: NA; V: TRBV7-9; J: TRBJ1-3; CDR3: CASSLGDNTIYF; DNA: TGTGCCAGCAGCTTGGGTGACAACACCATATATTTT
size: NA; D: NA; V: TRBV7-9; J: TRBJ1-1; CDR3: CASSLARGRTEAFF; DNA: TGTGCCAGCAGCTTAGCTCGGGGGAGGACTGAAGCTTTCTTT
size: few; D: TRBD1; V: TRBV28; J: TRBJ1-1; CDR3: CASTRGGSMNTEAFF; DNA: TGTGCCAGCACCCGAGGGGGCAGCATGAACACTGAAGCTTTCTTT
size: NA; D: NA; V: TRBV6-1; J: TRBJ2-7; CDR3: CASSEWAGEGGEQYF; DNA: TGTGCCAGCAGTGAATGGGCAGGGGAAGGGGGCGAGCAGTACTTC
size: NA; D: NA; V: TRBV5-1; J: TRBJ2-7; CDR3: CASSLLAGPYYEQYF; DNA: TGCGCCAGCAGCTTGTTGGCAGGGCCCTACTACGAGCAGTACTTC
size: NA; D: NA; V: TRBV5-1; J: TRBJ1-1; CDR3: CASSLGLKEVSEVAFF; DNA: TGCGCCAGCAGCTTGGGTTTGAAAGAGGTTTCCGAAGTTGCTTTCTTT
size: once; D: TRBD2; V: TRBV10-3; J: TRBJ2-7; CDR3: CAITSGTNYEQYF; DNA: TGTGCCATCACTAGCGGGACAAACTACGAGCAGTACTTC
size: once; D: TRBD2; V: TRBV5-1; J: TRBJ2-6; CDR3: CASSILAGGPAGANVLTF; DNA: TGCGCCAGCAGCATTCTAGCGGGAGGGCCTGCTGGGGCCAACGTCCTGACTTTC
size: NA; D: TRBD2; V: TRBV4-1; J: TRBJ2-2; CDR3: CASSQNRNAGLAGGRTGELFF; DNA: TGCGCCAGCAGCCAGAACAGGAATGCGGGACTAGCGGGAGGGAGGACCGGGGAGCTGTTTTTT
size: NA; D: TRBD1; V: TRBV6-5; J: TRBJ2-3; CDR3: CASSPDRVGPDTQYF; DNA: TGTGCCAGCAGTCCCGACAGGGTCGGTCCAGATACGCAGTATTTT
size: NA; D: NA; V: TRBV7-2; J: TRBJ1-1; CDR3: CASSRRQKTDTEAFF; DNA: TGTGCCAGCAGCAGACGACAGAAAACGGACACTGAAGCTTTCTTT
size: NA; D: NA; V: TRBV28; J: TRBJ1-1; CDR3: CASSPNEGRMNTEAFF; DNA: TGTGCCAGCAGCCCCAATGAGGGCAGAATGAACACTGAAGCTTTCTTT
size: NA; D: NA; V: TRBV10-3; J: TRBJ2-3; CDR3: CAISGRDTQYF; DNA: TGTGCCATCAGTGGGAGGGATACGCAGTATTTT
size: NA; D: NA; V: TRBV7-9; J: TRBJ1-1; CDR3: CASSLRGSMNTEAFF; DNA: TGTGCCAGCAGCTTGCGGGGTAGCATGAACACTGAAGCTTTCTTT
size: many; D: TRBD2; V: TRBV4-2; J: TRBJ2-7; CDR3: CASSQGASGSYEQYF; DNA: TGTGCCAGCAGCCAAGGGGCTAGCGGGAGCTACGAGCAGTACTTC
size: NA; D: NA; V: TRBV7-6; J: TRBJ2-7; CDR3: CASSTGTGPHEQYF; DNA: TGTGCCAGCAGTACCGGGACCGGCCCCCACGAGCAGTACTTC
size: NA; D: NA; V: TRBV9; J: TRBJ2-1; CDR3: CASSFNERGALYNEQFF; DNA: TGTGCCAGCAGCTTCAATGAACGCGGGGCTCTTTACAATGAGCAGTTCTTC
size: NA; D: TRBD1; V: TRBV7-9; J: TRBJ2-3; CDR3: CASSLRDRGRSDTQYF; DNA: TGTGCCAGCAGCTTACGGGACAGGGGGCGGTCAGATACGCAGTATTTT
size: NA; D: NA; V: TRBV29-1; J: TRBJ1-1; CDR3: CSVEDGRNTEAFF; DNA: TGCAGCGTTGAAGATGGGAGGAACACTGAAGCTTTCTTT
size: NA; D: TRBD1; V: TRBV5-1; J: TRBJ2-6; CDR3: CASSPEDRASGANVLTF; DNA: TGCGCCAGCAGCCCGGAAGACAGGGCCTCTGGGGCCAACGTCCTGACTTTC
size: few; D: NA; V: TRBV29-1; J: TRBJ2-5; CDR3: CSVDPSEETQYF; DNA: TGCAGCGTTGACCCTAGCGAAGAGACCCAGTACTTC
size: NA; D: NA; V: TRBV19; J: TRBJ2-1; CDR3: CASSKQDNEQFF; DNA: TGTGCCAGTAGTAAGCAAGACAATGAGCAGTTCTTC
size: NA; D: NA; V: TRBV5-1; J: TRBJ2-3; CDR3: CASTAYLTASTDTQYF; DNA: TGCGCCAGCACGGCCTACCTAACGGCTAGCACAGATACGCAGTATTTT
size: NA; D: TRBD1; V: TRBV13; J: TRBJ1-2; CDR3: CASRRQGLKGYTF; DNA: TGTGCCAGCAGGCGACAGGGGTTGAAAGGCTACACCTTC
size: NA; D: NA; V: TRBV10-1; J: TRBJ2-7; CDR3: CASSGQAAEQYF; DNA: TGCGCCAGCAGTGGACAGGCTGCCGAGCAGTACTTC
size: NA; D: NA; V: TRBV29-1; J: TRBJ1-4; CDR3: CSAILATNEKLFF; DNA: TGCAGCGCAATTCTTGCAACTAATGAAAAACTGTTTTTT
size: NA; D: NA; V: TRBV4-1; J: TRBJ1-4; CDR3: CASSQVPRQLNEKLFF; DNA: TGCGCCAGCAGCCAAGTCCCCAGACAGCTTAATGAAAAACTGTTTTTT
size: NA; D: NA; V: TRBV19; J: TRBJ1-4; CDR3: CASSRLENEKLFF; DNA: TGTGCCAGTAGTCGCCTAGAAAATGAAAAACTGTTTTTT
size: few; D: TRBD2; V: TRBV7-8; J: TRBJ2-1; CDR3: CASSLGTSGTNEQFF; DNA: TGTGCCAGCAGCTTAGGGACTAGCGGGACAAATGAGCAGTTCTTC
size: NA; D: TRBD2; V: TRBV7-2; J: TRBJ2-7; CDR3: CASSSRTSGSINEQYF; DNA: TGTGCCAGCAGCTCCCGGACTAGCGGGAGTATAAACGAGCAGTACTTC
size: NA; D: TRBD1; V: TRBV7-9; J: TRBJ2-1; CDR3: CASSLYRGQGNDEQFF; DNA: TGTGCCAGCAGCTTATATAGAGGACAGGGGAATGATGAGCAGTTCTTC
size: NA; D: NA; V: TRBV27; J: TRBJ1-1; CDR3: CASSLEAGRTGGHTEAFF; DNA: TGTGCCAGCAGTTTGGAGGCAGGGCGAACTGGGGGACACACTGAAGCTTTCTTT
size: NA; D: NA; V: TRBV30; J: TRBJ2-7; CDR3: CAWSPGWGVSAYEQYF; DNA: TGTGCCTGGAGTCCGGGCTGGGGGGTGAGCGCCTACGAGCAGTACTTC
size: NA; D: NA; V: TRBV7-9; J: TRBJ2-2; CDR3: CASSLVGRGELFF; DNA: TGTGCCAGCAGCTTAGTCGGAAGAGGGGAGCTGTTTTTT
size: NA; D: TRBD2; V: TRBV4-1; J: TRBJ2-1; CDR3: CASSLLGGTSGYNEQFF; DNA: TGCGCCAGCAGCCTTTTAGGCGGGACTAGCGGTTACAATGAGCAGTTCTTC
size: NA; D: NA; V: TRBV10-1; J: TRBJ1-1; CDR3: CASSGSGLMAQMNTEAFF; DNA: TGCGCCAGCAGTGGGTCCGGGCTTATGGCCCAAATGAACACTGAAGCTTTCTTT
size: once; D: TRBD2; V: TRBV18; J: TRBJ2-1; CDR3: CASSLRLAGDHEQFF; DNA: TGTGCCAGCTCACTTCGACTAGCGGGAGATCATGAGCAGTTCTTC
size: NA; D: NA; V: TRBV15; J: TRBJ2-1; CDR3: CATAGRPYNEQFF; DNA: TGTGCCACCGCGGGACGCCCCTACAATGAGCAGTTCTTC
size: NA; D: NA; V: TRBV19; J: TRBJ2-1; CDR3: CASRRGRANNEQFF; DNA: TGTGCCAGTAGAAGAGGGCGGGCCAACAATGAGCAGTTCTTC
size: many; D: NA; V: TRBV28; J: TRBJ2-3; CDR3: CASSLGVGATDTQYF; DNA: TGTGCCAGCAGCTTAGGGGTCGGGGCCACAGATACGCAGTATTTT
size: NA; D: NA; V: TRBV19; J: TRBJ1-5; CDR3: CASNPRGFGDQPQHF; DNA: TGTGCCAGTAACCCGAGGGGTTTTGGTGATCAGCCCCAGCATTTT
size: once; D: TRBD2; V: TRBV9; J: TRBJ2-2; CDR3: CASTQTSGNLGELFF; DNA: TGTGCCAGCACTCAGACTAGCGGGAACCTAGGGGAGCTGTTTTTT
size: NA; D: NA; V: TRBV21-1; J: TRBJ1-4; CDR3: CAESPKGPYNEKLFF; DNA: TGTGCCGAATCCCCCAAGGGTCCCTATAATGAAAAACTGTTTTTT
size: NA; D: NA; V: TRBV27; J: TRBJ2-6; CDR3: CASSLFPTTSTGANVLTF; DNA: TGTGCCAGCAGTTTATTTCCCACCACTAGCACTGGGGCCAACGTCCTGACTTTC
size: few; D: TRBD1; V: TRBV5-1; J: TRBJ1-2; CDR3: CASSFQGEDGYTF; DNA: TGCGCCAGCAGCTTCCAGGGGGAGGATGGCTACACCTTC
size: few; D: NA; V: TRBV18; J: TRBJ2-5; CDR3: CASSPPTSQETQYF; DNA: TGTGCCAGCTCACCACCAACTAGCCAAGAGACCCAGTACTTC
size: NA; D: NA; V: TRBV5-1; J: TRBJ1-3; CDR3: CASSSQDSGNTIYF; DNA: TGCGCCAGCAGCTCCCAAGACTCTGGAAACACCATATATTTT
size: NA; D: NA; V: TRBV4-2; J: TRBJ2-2; CDR3: CASSQDIWISTGELFF; DNA: TGTGCCAGCAGCCAAGATATCTGGATCTCTACCGGGGAGCTGTTTTTT